This T cell receptor (beta chain) was retrieved from a study of CD8 T cells in ankylosing spondylitis. Study-wide findings and caveats: Ankylosing spondylitis blood appeared to carry a characteristic TCR beta motif of seven to nine highly homologous variants.

TCRdb called the 5' RACE reads again in MiXCR, with one record for every CDR3 protein. The sample includes around 890,000 distinct CDR3 sequences, 10% to 15% of them seen just once. V was cut by 1 base and J by 0 bases, with 4 bases left in between. CDR3 length: 15 residues. Germline CDR1 MNHNS, CDR2 SASEGT. Worth noting for this clonotype: Its antigen remains unidentified.

The chain carries TRBV6-1 and TRBJ2-6; no clear D. Sequenced material: blood, either unsorted or a sorted T cell fraction (not recorded which). The clonotype was recovered from a male donor with ankylosing spondylitis. For the CDR3, the DNA is TGTGCCAGCAGTGAAGTCCCCTCTGGGGCCAACGTCCTGACTTTC. Amino acids: CASSEVPSGANVLTF.